Sequencing of this TCR beta chain was carried out in a study of cytomegalovirus exposure and HLA in healthy donors. Study overall: Tens of millions of unique TCRs from HLA-typed donors were held in an early data release.

The germline V and J ends were trimmed by 1 base and 0 bases, with 13 bases remaining between them. Germline V gives CDR1 MDHEN, CDR2 SYDVKM. This CDR3 contains 17 residues. PCR primers comprised 60 Vbeta and 13 Jbeta primers. Sequenced by immunoSEQ multiplex PCR; TCRdb stores in-frame clones only, minus some. The repertoire includes fewer than 100,000 clones, 78% of them detected once, and over 4% sits in the top ten. Turning to this clone: Antigen unknown.

Study-wide results and caveats: Analysis performed later found over 15,000 TCR beta sequences associated with HLA alleles at 0.05 false discovery rate. A later analysis showed HLA-associated TCR beta chains outstripping equally common others in clonal expansion. Being productive about 90% or about 30% of the time was typical of most TCR beta V segments in an earlier analysis.

J is TRBJ1-5 and V is TRBV28, with a weak D call TRBD1 (5 bases). The sequenced material came from PBMCs. This receptor was taken from a woman aged 40 to 50 in good health and CMV-seropositive. CDR3 nucleotides: TGTGCCAGCAGTTTATTGCACAGGACGTATAGCAATCAGCCCCAGCATTTT. Its translation is CASSLLHRTYSNQPQHF.